This T cell receptor beta chain came from a study of siplizumab effects on memory and regulatory T cells. The study's findings and limits: Confirmation was lacking for the suppressive function of proliferating Tregs derived from siplizumab cultures. Only a minority of proliferating CD4+ or CD8+ clones had an assignable naive or memory phenotype, with roughly 75-97% lacking one.

Using immunoSEQ multiplex PCR, the repertoire was profiled, and TCRdb retains in-frame clones only, with some absent. The table lists around 65,000 clones, around 80% of them singletons. Comment on this clone: As yet, its antigen is unknown.

The V gene end was trimmed by 5 bases and the J gene end by 2 bases; junction bases not matched to a gene: 9. The CDR3 extends over 16 amino acids. Germline V gene sequence: CDR1 SGHTA, CDR2 FQGNSA. V and J are TRBV7-2 and TRBJ2-1, with TRBD2 matching 7 bases. The clonotype originates from a human donor in good health. Material for sequencing was memory CD4+ T cells sorted from blood. The CDR3 DNA is TGTGCCAGCAGCCCCCGCGGGGGAGGTGCCTACAATGAGCAGTTCTTC. Translation: CASSPRGGGAYNEQFF.